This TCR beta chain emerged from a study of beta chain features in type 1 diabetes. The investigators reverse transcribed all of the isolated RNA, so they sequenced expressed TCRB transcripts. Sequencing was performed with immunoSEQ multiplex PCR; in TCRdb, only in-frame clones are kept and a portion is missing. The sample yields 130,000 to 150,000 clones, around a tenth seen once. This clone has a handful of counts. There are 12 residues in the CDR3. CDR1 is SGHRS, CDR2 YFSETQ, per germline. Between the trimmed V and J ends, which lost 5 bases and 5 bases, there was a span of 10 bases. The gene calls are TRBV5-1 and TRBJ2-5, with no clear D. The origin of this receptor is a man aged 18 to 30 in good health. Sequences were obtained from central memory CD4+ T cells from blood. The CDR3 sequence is CASRLSEETQYF. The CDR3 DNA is TGCGCCAGCAGGCTATCCGAGGAGACCCAGTACTTC.